Shown below are 22 T cell receptor beta chains from a single sample sequenced in a study of Ad26.COV2.S vaccination and SARS-CoV-2 variants. Using immunoSEQ multiplex PCR, the repertoire was profiled, and TCRdb retains in-frame clones only, with some absent. The sample consists of around 500,000 clones, roughly nine tenths of them appearing once. As to treatment: 19 received Ad26.COV2.S at low or high dose, single or two shots; several received placebo; per-sample allocation not given. Day 63 after the first injection of vaccine or placebo was the sampling time. The starting material was peripheral blood, obtained in a trial of Ad26.COV2.S vaccine versus placebo. All receptors derive from a person aged 18 to 65 who received the Ad26.COV2.S COVID-19 vaccine or a placebo.

V is TRBV2 and J is TRBJ2-4; 10 bases map to TRBD2. CDR3 length: 15 residues. Germline CDR1 SNHLY, CDR2 FYNNEI. After removal of 6 bases from V and 4 bases from J, the junction contained 6 bases not matched to a gene. CDR3 sequence reads: CASRTSGMGKNIQYF. CDR3 nucleotide sequence: TGTGCCAGCAGAACTAGCGGGATGGGTAAAAACATTCAGTACTTC. Full variable domain (outside the CDR3, taken from reference TRBV2 and TRBJ2-4): EPEVTQTPSHQVTQMGQEVILRCVPISNHLYFYWYRQILGQKVEFLVSFYNNEISEKSEIFDDQFSVERPDGSNFTLKIRSTKLEDSAMYFCASRTSGMGKNIQYFGAGTRLSVL.

The V gene is TRBV19, the J gene TRBJ2-7; 13 bases are a match to TRBD2. CDR1 is LNHDA and CDR2 is SQIVND in the germline V gene (reference sequence). The CDR3 loop spans 15 amino acids. Losses at the gene ends were 5 bases for V and 4 bases for J; bases not matched to a gene: 5. The chain's CDR3 is CASSRGLAGVYEQYF. CDR3 DNA: TGTGCCAGTAGTCGAGGACTAGCGGGAGTTTACGAGCAGTACTTC.

This clone came up once. V is TRBV2 and J is TRBJ1-2; no clear D gene. The CDR3 has 13 amino acids. The V gene's germline CDR1 is SNHLY and CDR2 FYNNEI. Trimming removed 7 bases from V and 2 bases from J, with 11 bases in between. This CDR3 reads CASMAAVNYGYTF. CDR3 nucleotide sequence: TGTGCCAGCATGGCGGCGGTGAACTATGGCTACACCTTC. Based on the CDR3 plus reference TRBV2 and TRBJ1-2, the full variable domain is EPEVTQTPSHQVTQMGQEVILRCVPISNHLYFYWYRQILGQKVEFLVSFYNNEISEKSEIFDDQFSVERPDGSNFTLKIRSTKLEDSAMYFCASMAAVNYGYTFGSGTRLTVV.

This sequence joins TRBV6-5 and TRBJ1-2; D perhaps matches TRBD1 (6 bases). CDR1 and CDR2 (germline): MNHEY, SVGAGI. V lost 10 bases and J lost 4, with 16 bases in between. The CDR3 has 13 amino acids. The chain's CDR3 is CANRDTAPYGYTF. The CDR3 DNA is TGTGCCAACCGGGACACCGCGCCCTATGGCTACACCTTC.

The chain employs TRBV2 and TRBJ2-5, with 12 bases aligning to TRBD2. The junction had 5 bases not matched to a gene; V was cut back by 5 bases and J by 1 base. Germline assignment: CDR1 SNHLY and CDR2 FYNNEI. This CDR3 is 16 amino acids long. DNA of the CDR3: TGTGCCAGCAGTTCCGGACTAGCGGGGATCCAAGAGACCCAGTACTTC. It translates to CASSSGLAGIQETQYF.

This rearrangement joins TRBV10-2 to TRBJ2-3; no definite D call. V was clipped by 0 bases and J by 3 bases, with 4 bases between them. The CDR3 covers 13 residues. CDR1 and CDR2 (germline): WSHSY, SAAADI. The CDR3 sequence is CASSESLTDTQYF. CDR3 DNA sequence: TGCGCCAGCAGTGAGTCCTTAACAGATACGCAGTATTTT.

This rearrangement joins TRBV3-1 (or the pseudogene TRBV3-2) to TRBJ2-1; TRBD2 matches at 13 bases. Unmatched junction bases numbered 6, after V lost 4 bases and J lost 9 bases. The CDR3 consists of 15 residues. The germline CDR1 and CDR2 sequences are LGHDT and YNNKEL (reference sequence). CDR3 sequence: CASSPRTSGSGEQFF. The CDR3 DNA reads TGTGCCAGCAGCCCACGGACTAGCGGGAGTGGTGAGCAGTTCTTC.

The gene calls are TRBV7-9 and TRBJ2-3; D is uncertain. Per the germline V gene, CDR1 is SEHNR and CDR2 is FQNEAQ (reference sequence). The CDR3 is 12 residues long. The V end was cut by 3 bases, the J end by 5 bases, with 6 bases between. The CDR3 nucleotides are TGTGCCAGCAGCTTTTTTGAAGATACGCAGTATTTT. Translated, it gives CASSFFEDTQYF.

V gene TRBV28 combines with J gene TRBJ1-4; unclear D gene. The germline V and J ends were trimmed by 3 bases and 3 bases, with 2 bases remaining between them. Germline-derived CDR1 and CDR2 are MDHEN and SYDVKM. The CDR3 extends over 12 amino acids. The CDR3: CASSFPNEKLFF. CDR3 bases: TGTGCCAGCAGTTTCCCTAATGAAAAACTGTTTTTT.

Concerning this clone itself: The junction departs from the called germline gene at one end, perhaps through a read error. This rearrangement joins TRBV4-2 to TRBJ1-2; maybe TRBD1 (5 bases). CDR1 is LGHNA, CDR2 YNFKEQ, per germline. CDR3 length: 17 residues. CDR3 residues: CASRQVGGTASNYGYTF. Here the CDR3 DNA reads TGTGCCAGCAGACAAGTAGGCGGGACTGCCTCGAACTATGGCTACACCTTC.

This chain connects TRBV7-9 to TRBJ2-6; no firm D call. Germline V gene data show CDR1 as SEHNR and CDR2 as FQNEAQ (reference sequence). V lost 1 base and J lost 0, with 4 bases in between. The CDR3 has 15 amino acids. The DNA for the CDR3 is TGTGCCAGCAGCTTAGGGCACTCTGGGGCCAACGTCCTGACTTTC. Translating it yields CASSLGHSGANVLTF.

This chain links TRBV29-1 with TRBJ2-2, with D unresolved. V shed 4 bases and J shed 6 bases, with 3 bases lying between them. Germline V gives CDR1 SQVTM, CDR2 ANQGSEA. There are 10 residues in the CDR3. The CDR3 loop reads CSVGSGELFF. The CDR3, as DNA: TGCAGCGTTGGGTCCGGGGAGCTGTTTTTT.

V gene TRBV9 combines with J gene TRBJ2-7, with a tentative D call TRBD1 (7 bases). Trimming removed 4 bases from V and 4 bases from J, with 24 bases in between. Germline V gives CDR1 SGDLS, CDR2 YYNGEE. CDR3 size: 17 residues. This CDR3 reads CASSPPASETGRYEQYF. CDR3 coding DNA: TGTGCCAGCAGCCCCCCCGCCTCCGAGACAGGGAGGTACGAGCAGTACTTC.

This chain uses TRBV7-9 with TRBJ2-7; either TRBD1 or TRBD2 may supply D (5 bases each). The CDR3 runs to 14 residues. Trimming stripped 8 bases from V and 3 bases from J, with 17 bases between. The germline gives CDR1 SEHNR, CDR2 FQNEAQ (reference sequence). CDR3 DNA: TGTGCCAGCGGATCCGGGGCCGGGGTCTACGAGCAGTACTTC. This codes for CASGSGAGVYEQYF.

This chain links TRBV5-1 with TRBJ1-3; a possible D gene is TRBD1 (5 bases). Germline loops: CDR1 SGHRS, CDR2 YFSETQ. The CDR3 is made up of 14 amino acids. V was shortened by 2 bases and J by 1 base, with 7 bases between the two germline ends. The CDR3, as DNA: TGCGCCAGCAGCTTCGACAGTTCTGGAAACACCATATATTTT. Its translation: CASSFDSSGNTIYF.

The chain recombines TRBV14 with TRBJ2-1, with unresolved D. CDR3 length: 13 residues. Per germline, CDR1 SGHDN and CDR2 FVKESK. Trimming took off 0 bases at V and 7 bases at J, with 7 bases between the two ends. CDR3 sequence: CASSQEYVNEQFF. The CDR3 DNA reads TGTGCCAGCAGCCAAGAGTACGTAAATGAGCAGTTCTTC.

The chain links TRBV30 to TRBJ2-7; 10 bases map to TRBD1. J was trimmed by 6 bases and V by 1 base; bases with no gene match: 3. Per germline, CDR1 GTSNPN and CDR2 SVGIG (reference sequence). CDR3 length equals 13 residues. The CDR3 DNA sequence: TGTGCCTGGAGTGCGGACAGGGGGAGCGAGCAGTACTTC. It codes for CAWSADRGSEQYF.

This sequence joins TRBV28 and TRBJ1-5; 7 bases are shared with TRBD1. In germline, CDR1 is MDHEN, CDR2 SYDVKM. Trimming cost V 4 bases and J 5 bases; bases outside gene matches: 8. CDR3 size: 15 residues. This CDR3 reads CASSSPTGRDQPQHF. DNA of the CDR3: TGTGCCAGCAGTTCCCCGACAGGGAGGGATCAGCCCCAGCATTTT. Variable domain in full (rest from reference TRBV28 and TRBJ1-5): DVKVTQSSRYLVKRTGEKVFLECVQDMDHENMFWYRQDPGLGLRLIYFSYDVKMKEKGDIPEGYSVSREKKERFSLILESASTNQTSMYLCASSSPTGRDQPQHFGDGTRLSIL.

The gene calls are TRBV6-4 and TRBJ2-7, with D maybe TRBD2 (6 bases). Germline V gene data show CDR1 as MRHNA and CDR2 as SNTAGT. The CDR3 extends over 17 amino acids. V gave up 3 bases and J gave up 1 base, with 19 bases separating them. The CDR3 reads CASSERSRGWRSYEQYF. CDR3 DNA sequence: TGTGCCAGCAGTGAAAGGAGCCGGGGGTGGAGGTCCTACGAGCAGTACTTC.

About this clone itself: Other DNA sequences in the same sample also yield this CDR3. The chain employs TRBV9 and TRBJ1-2; 7 nucleotides align to TRBD1. This CDR3 is built from 14 residues. Germline V gene lookup returns CDR1 SGDLS and CDR2 YYNGEE. Unmatched junction bases numbered 1, after V lost 0 bases and J lost 2 bases. The DNA of the CDR3 is TGTGCCAGCAGCGTAGGACAGGGAAACTATGGCTACACCTTC. This translates into CASSVGQGNYGYTF.

The chain couples TRBV30 to TRBJ1-1; 8 positions match TRBD1. Germline V gene sequence: CDR1 GTSNPN, CDR2 SVGIG (reference sequence). The CDR3 covers 11 residues. Trimming at V came to 4 bases and at J to 10 bases, leaving 5 bases not matched to a gene. CDR3 region: CAWTVGTGAFF. In DNA form, the CDR3 reads TGTGCCTGGACCGTCGGGACAGGAGCTTTCTTT.

V and J are TRBV7-2 and TRBJ2-2; D not resolved. Germline V gene data show CDR1 as SGHTA and CDR2 as FQGNSA. Trimming pared 2 bases from V and 3 bases from J, leaving 13 bases between. The CDR3 has 16 amino acids. The CDR3 here is CASSLMGIVDTGELFF. The CDR3 DNA sequence: TGTGCCAGCAGCTTAATGGGGATAGTTGACACCGGGGAGCTGTTTTTT.